The 25 T cell receptor beta chains reported below all come from one sample, sequenced in a study of T cell repertoires in cytomegalovirus infection. Their recognized antigens are unknown. MiXCR was run by TCRdb on the reads, yielding one entry per CDR3 protein. The sample holds approximately 730,000 distinct CDR3 sequences, roughly 29% seen once. The sample was cultured CD8+ T cells from PBMCs, taken from culture after CMV antigen stimulation. The receptors originated from a human donor in good health (CMV status not recorded). Some clones in this sample may be carry-over from other donors' samples.

Details on this clonotype: At one end, the junction sequence differs from germline, possibly due to a read error. The J gene is TRBJ2-3, the V gene TRBV5-4; D perhaps matches TRBD2 (6 bases). Germline CDR1 SGHNT, CDR2 YYREEE (reference sequence). This CDR3 is 14 amino acids long. CDR3 loop: CTSSLSGGTDTQYF. CDR3 nucleotides: TGTACCAGCAGCTTGTCGGGGGGCACAGATACGCAGTATTTT.

This clonotype was seen repeatedly, ten times or more. The chain employs TRBV12-3 or TRBV12-4 and TRBJ1-1; a possible D gene is TRBD1 (5 bases). With 4 bases removed from V and 1 base from J, the gap between germline ends came to 7 bases. CDR3 length: 13 amino acids. The CDR3 bases are TGTGCCAGCAGTTGGGGCCCGAACACTGAAGCTTTCTTT. Its protein is CASSWGPNTEAFF.

The chain uses TRBV9 and TRBJ2-1; D is possibly TRBD2 (5 bases). Trimming took off 3 bases at V and 8 bases at J, with 12 bases between the two ends. CDR1 and CDR2 from the germline V gene are SGDLS and YYNGEE. There are 13 residues in the CDR3. The CDR3 protein is CASSARGADEQFF. CDR3 coding DNA: TGTGCCAGCAGCGCCCGGGGAGCAGATGAGCAGTTCTTC.

This clonotype was recorded many times. This chain connects TRBV12-3 or TRBV12-4 to TRBJ2-4, with a tentative D call TRBD1 (6 bases). The V end was cut by 5 bases, the J end by 0 bases, with 14 bases between. This CDR3 has 16 amino acids. CDR3 in DNA: TGTGCCAGCAGTCTCAGGGGAGAAATAGCCAAAAACATTCAGTACTTC. Protein product: CASSLRGEIAKNIQYF.

The sample holds a few counts of this clonotype. The chain recombines TRBV7-2 with TRBJ2-2; TRBD2 agrees at 10 bases. The CDR3 runs 18 residues. J gave up 3 bases and V 5 bases, and 12 bases lay outside the gene matches. Germline assignment: CDR1 SGHTA and CDR2 FQGNSA. CDR3 nucleotides: TGTGCCAGCAGCCTTAGTCCCCTCGGACTAGCGGACACCGGGGAGCTGTTTTTT. Translation: CASSLSPLGLADTGELFF.

This clonotype was found once. This chain links TRBV7-6 with TRBJ1-1, with D possibly being TRBD1 (5 bases). Germline assignment: CDR1 SGHVS and CDR2 FNYEAQ. This CDR3 has 14 residues. V was trimmed by 5 bases and J by 5 bases, leaving 15 bases between them. The CDR3 loop reads CASSPSGRATEAFF. Written as DNA, the CDR3 is TGTGCCAGCAGCCCCAGTGGCAGGGCGACTGAAGCTTTCTTT.

V is TRBV19 and J is TRBJ1-2; 7 positions agree with TRBD1. The CDR3 contains 12 residues. V lost 7 bases and J lost 4; bases outside the gene matches: 3. Germline loops: CDR1 LNHDA, CDR2 SQIVND (reference sequence). CDR3 protein: CASNRGPYGYTF. Written as DNA, the CDR3 is TGTGCCAGTAACAGGGGTCCCTATGGCTACACCTTC.

This clonotype was counted once. V usage is TRBV19 and J usage is TRBJ1-2; tentative D call: TRBD1 (5 bases). This CDR3 region has 14 residues. Per the germline V gene, CDR1 is LNHDA and CDR2 is SQIVND (reference sequence). Between the trimmed V and J ends, which lost 0 bases and 5 bases, there was a span of 10 bases. CDR3 protein: CASSIETAIYGYTF. The CDR3 DNA follows: TGTGCCAGTAGTATAGAGACAGCCATTTATGGCTACACCTTC.

J is TRBJ2-1 and V is TRBV2; D call uncertain. Germline CDR1 SNHLY, CDR2 FYNNEI. The CDR3 extends over 15 amino acids. Trimming removed 6 bases at V and 3 bases at J, with 15 bases between. The CDR3 DNA sequence: TGTGCCAGCAGCCACGTGGACCAGGACTACAATGAGCAGTTCTTC. Encoded protein: CASSHVDQDYNEQFF.

V usage is TRBV20-1 and J usage is TRBJ2-7, with D maybe TRBD1 (6 bases). With 6 bases removed from V and 3 bases from J, the gap between germline ends came to 15 bases. The CDR3 is 13 amino acids. CDR1 DFQATT and CDR2 SNEGSKA come from the germline V gene (reference sequence). The CDR3 loop reads CSAIKGDHYEQYV. The CDR3 region has the DNA TGCAGTGCAATAAAGGGGGATCACTACGAGCAGTACGTC.

This clonotype has ten or more counts. The V gene is TRBV7-2, the J gene TRBJ2-7; no clear D. This CDR3 region has 15 residues. V lost 4 bases and J lost 3, with 16 bases in between. Germline assignment: CDR1 SGHTA and CDR2 FQGNSA. The CDR3, as DNA: TGTGCCAGCAGCTCGAACCGATACATTGTCTACGAGCAGTACTTC. This codes for CASSSNRYIVYEQYF.

This clonotype was found many times. The V and J genes are TRBV7-9 and TRBJ2-3, with D uncertain. This CDR3 has 14 amino acids. Germline loops: CDR1 SEHNR, CDR2 FQNEAQ (reference sequence). V lost 1 base and J 2 bases, leaving 7 bases between the germline ends. CDR3: CASSLVGFTDTQYF. In DNA, the CDR3 is TGTGCCAGCAGCTTAGTAGGGTTCACAGATACGCAGTATTTT. The full variable domain, in which reference TRBV7-9 and TRBJ2-3 provide the parts outside the CDR3, is DTGVSQNPRHKITKRGQNVTFRCDPISEHNRLYWYRQTLGQGPEFLTYFQNEAQLEKSRLLSDRFSAERPKGSFSTLEIQRTEQGDSAMYLCASSLVGFTDTQYFGPGTRLTVL.

This clonotype was observed a handful of times. This chain connects TRBV5-6 to TRBJ2-5, with 8 bases fitting TRBD2. The V gene end was trimmed by 3 bases and the J gene end by 7 bases; junction bases not matched to a gene: 8. This CDR3 contains 14 residues. Germline V gives CDR1 SGHDT, CDR2 YYEEEE. The CDR3 here is CASSSSSGARTQYF. For the CDR3, the DNA is TGTGCCAGCAGCTCTAGTAGCGGGGCGAGGACCCAGTACTTC.

The chain joins TRBV7-2 to TRBJ1-1; D remains ambiguous. Germline V gene lookup returns CDR1 SGHTA and CDR2 FQGNSA. Trimming cost V 3 bases and J 4 bases, with 9 bases left between them. The CDR3 has 13 amino acids. The CDR3 nucleotides read TGTGCCAGCAGCTTTTATAAGGCCACTGAAGCTTTCTTT. It specifies CASSFYKATEAFF.

This chain links TRBV6-4 with TRBJ1-5; D may be TRBD1 (5 bases). The V gene lost 7 bases and the J gene lost 6 bases, with 19 bases spanning the gap. The CDR3 contains 15 residues. Germline V lookup: CDR1 MRHNA, CDR2 SNTAGT. In DNA form, the CDR3 reads TGTGCCAGCAAAGAACAGGCCGGAAGTGGTCAGCCCCAGCATTTT. This translates into CASKEQAGSGQPQHF.

This clonotype came up a few times. The chain is built from TRBV7-6 and TRBJ2-5, with a tentative D call TRBD2 (5 bases). The CDR3 length is 15 residues. CDR1 and CDR2 (germline): SGHVS, FNYEAQ. Trimming removed 1 base at V and 5 bases at J, with 14 bases between. Written as DNA, the CDR3 is TGTGCCAGCAGCTTAGTGGACTCCACTGGGGAGACCCAGTACTTC. Its translation: CASSLVDSTGETQYF.

The genes are TRBV10-3 and TRBJ2-7, with D hard to call. The V end lost 9 bases, the J end lost 4 bases, and 16 bases lay between the germline ends. The CDR3 covers 13 residues. From germline, CDR1 is ENHRY and CDR2 SYGVKD. The CDR3 DNA sequence: TGTGCCATTGCCAAAGGATCGGTTTACGAGCAGTACGTC. This encodes CAIAKGSVYEQYV.

This clonotype was seen a handful of times. V is TRBV6-1 and J is TRBJ1-4; D is undetermined. The germline V gene encodes CDR1 MNHNS and CDR2 SASEGT. V was shortened by 8 bases and J by 4 bases, with 20 bases between the two germline ends. CDR3 length: 16 amino acids. CDR3 DNA: TGTGCCAGCGCTTCCACCGTTTACGGGTATAATGAAAAACTGTTTTTT. This translates into CASASTVYGYNEKLFF.

The chain links TRBV7-2 to TRBJ2-1; TRBD2 matches 11 bases. CDR1 and CDR2 from the germline V gene are SGHTA and FQGNSA. The CDR3 totals 15 residues. V shed 4 bases and J 6 bases; nucleotides not matched to a gene: 5. The chain's CDR3 is CASSSTSGSSNEQFF. Written as DNA, the CDR3 is TGTGCCAGCAGCTCCACTAGCGGGAGTTCCAATGAGCAGTTCTTC.

This clonotype was picked up a small number of times. V usage is TRBV29-1 and J usage is TRBJ1-1, with D perhaps TRBD1 (5 bases). Germline loops: CDR1 SQVTM, CDR2 ANQGSEA. Between the trimmed V and J ends, which lost 4 bases and 5 bases, there was a span of 5 bases. The CDR3 sequence is 10 residues long. The DNA for the CDR3 is TGCAGCGTTGGGGGGACTGAAGCTTTCTTT. It specifies CSVGGTEAFF.

This chain joins TRBV7-9 and TRBJ1-2; D not resolved. This CDR3 comprises 15 residues. Trimming took 4 bases from V and 2 from J, leaving 14 bases between them. Germline V gives CDR1 SEHNR, CDR2 FQNEAQ (reference sequence). Written as DNA, the CDR3 is TGTGCCAGCAGCTCCCCGGTTTGGCAGAACTATGGCTACACCTTC. Amino acids: CASSSPVWQNYGYTF.

This chain uses TRBV5-1 with TRBJ1-4, with D unclear. The CDR3 spans 14 residues. V was shortened by 0 bases and J by 4 bases, with 7 bases between the two germline ends. Looked up from germline, CDR1 is SGHRS and CDR2 is YFSETQ. DNA of the CDR3: TGCGCCAGCAGCTTGGAATACAGTAATGAAAAACTGTTTTTT. Protein sequence: CASSLEYSNEKLFF.

This rearrangement joins TRBV6-5 to TRBJ2-5; TRBD1 matches at 9 bases. CDR3 size: 15 residues. From germline, CDR1 is MNHEY and CDR2 SVGAGI. Trimming at V came to 5 bases and at J to 2 bases, leaving 6 bases not matched to a gene. CDR3 protein: CASSTGTGWQETQYF. CDR3 nucleotides: TGTGCCAGCAGTACCGGGACAGGGTGGCAAGAGACCCAGTACTTC.

V usage is TRBV6-1 and J usage is TRBJ1-2; 8 positions match TRBD1. Trimming took 7 bases from V and 0 from J; bases not matched to a gene: 10. The CDR3 sequence is 16 residues long. The germline V gene has CDR1 MNHNS and CDR2 SASEGT. CDR3 protein: CASIGRDRTANYGYTF. In DNA, the CDR3 is TGTGCCAGCATCGGTAGGGACAGGACCGCTAACTATGGCTACACCTTC.

Turning to this clonotype: With a far larger clone one base away, a read error is the likely cause. The chain couples TRBV7-3 to TRBJ2-3; D call uncertain. In germline, CDR1 is SGHTA, CDR2 FQGTGA. The CDR3 runs to 13 residues. CDR3 sequence: CTSSPPGTDTQYF. The CDR3 DNA follows: TGTACCAGCAGCCCCCCCGGCACAGATACGCAGTATTTT.